Presented here are 18 T cell receptor beta chains from one specimen sequenced in a study of blood T cell repertoires in COVID-19. Data came from immunoSEQ multiplex PCR; TCRdb stores just in-frame clones and leaves some out. In the table there are 200,000 to 250,000 clones, about 87% of which are singletons. What was sequenced was PBMCs or T cells enriched from blood (not recorded which). These receptors all stem from a woman between 25 and 40 years old who had been exposed to COVID-19.

The V call is TRBV10-3, the J call TRBJ2-7; TRBD2 aligns across 8 bases. CDR1 and CDR2 (germline): ENHRY, SYGVKD. This CDR3 has 15 residues. J gave up 3 bases and V 3 bases, and 7 bases lay outside the gene matches. The CDR3: CAISEEGTSLYEQYF. The CDR3 nucleotides are TGTGCCATCAGTGAAGAGGGGACTAGTCTCTACGAGCAGTACTTC.

V is TRBV9 and J is TRBJ1-2; TRBD1 is a possible D gene (5 bases). Trimming stripped 4 bases from V and 8 bases from J, with 21 bases between. This CDR3 has 15 residues. In germline, CDR1 is SGDLS, CDR2 YYNGEE. Here the CDR3 reads CASSPHREGLTGYTF. The CDR3 DNA is TGTGCCAGCAGCCCACATCGGGAGGGGTTAACCGGCTACACCTTC.

This clone was seen just once. V gene TRBV21-1 combines with J gene TRBJ1-5; the listed D gene, TRBD1, was not tested against the DNA. TRBV21-1 is an annotated pseudogene. The CDR3 is 16 residues long. The CDR3 loop reads CASSISRGLLGQPQHF. The CDR3 DNA sequence: TGTGCCAGCAGCATCAGCAGGGGGCTGTTGGGACAGCCCCAGCATTTT.

This sequence joins TRBV11-3 and TRBJ2-2; 11 bases align to TRBD2. V lost 5 bases to trimming and J lost 0 bases; unmatched junction nucleotides: 5. The CDR3 covers 17 residues. Germline-derived CDR1 and CDR2 are SGHNT and YENEEA. The CDR3 coding sequence is TGTGCCAGCAGCCGGTGGACTAGCGGGTCGAACACCGGGGAGCTGTTTTTT. Amino acids: CASSRWTSGSNTGELFF. The variable domain in full, with the rest retrieved from reference TRBV11-3 and TRBJ2-2, is EAGVVQSPRYKIIEKKQPVAFWCNPISGHNTLYWYLQNLGQGPELLIRYENEEAVDDSQLPKDRFSAERLKGVDSTLKIQPAELGDSAVYLCASSRWTSGSNTGELFFGEGSRLTVL.

Turning to this clone: At one end the junction does not follow the germline gene, possibly because of a read error. The rearrangement links TRBV6-5 to TRBJ2-1; 7 bases are shared with TRBD1. This CDR3 spans 11 amino acids. Germline V lookup: CDR1 MNHEY, CDR2 SVGAGI. CDR3 DNA: TGTGCCAGCAGGCGACAGGGACGCGAGATCTTC. Its protein product is CASRRQGREIF.

The chain joins TRBV29-1 to TRBJ2-5; 7 bases map to TRBD2. CDR1 and CDR2 from the germline V gene are SQVTM and ANQGSEA. V shed 6 bases, J shed 4 bases, and the junction held 11 bases outside the gene matches. The CDR3 consists of 14 residues. CDR3 in amino acids: CSVKGGRATETQYF. DNA of the CDR3: TGCAGCGTAAAGGGTGGGAGGGCCACAGAGACCCAGTACTTC.

This chain's CDR3 is CASSQGASNYGYTF. CDR3 DNA: TGCGCCAGCAGCCAAGGGGCCTCTAACTATGGCTACACCTTC. The chain is built from TRBV4-1 and TRBJ1-2; D not resolved. Germline CDR1 MGHRA, CDR2 YSYEKL. V was cut by 1 base and J by 0 bases, with 6 bases left in between. This CDR3 spans 14 amino acids.

To note about this clone: The junction departs from the called germline gene at one end, perhaps through a read error. The J gene is TRBJ2-5, the V gene TRBV10-3; possibly TRBD2 for D (5 bases). This CDR3 contains 11 residues. The germline CDR1 and CDR2 sequences are ENHRY and SYGVKD. CDR3 sequence: CATSPGETQYF. CDR3 coding DNA: TGTGCCACCAGTCCGGGGGAGACCCAGTACTTC.

The CDR3 coding sequence is TGTGCCAGCAGCAATGGTGACATCCACAATCAGCCCCAGCATTTT. As protein: CASSNGDIHNQPQHF. V usage is TRBV21-1 and J usage is TRBJ1-5; the table's D call TRBD1 went unverified against the DNA. TRBV21-1 is classified as a pseudogene. The CDR3 runs to 15 residues.

This sequence joins TRBV5-6 and TRBJ2-5; 10 nucleotides agree with TRBD1. The CDR3 sequence is 16 residues long. The germline V gene encodes CDR1 SGHDT and CDR2 YYEEEE. Trimming at V came to 4 bases and at J to 4 bases, leaving 10 bases not matched to a gene. CDR3 sequence: CASSLGQGFFLETQYF. CDR3 in DNA: TGTGCCAGCAGCCTGGGACAGGGGTTTTTTCTAGAGACCCAGTACTTC. The variable domain in full, completed from reference TRBV5-6 and TRBJ2-5, reads DAGVTQSPTHLIKTRGQQVTLRCSPKSGHDTVSWYQQALGQGPQFIFQYYEEEERQRGNFPDRFSGHQFPNYSSELNVNALLLGDSALYLCASSLGQGFFLETQYFGPGTRLLVL.

The chain couples TRBV5-1 to TRBJ2-1, with TRBD1 matching over 7 bases. V lost 0 bases, J lost 6 bases, and 6 bases stayed unmatched. This CDR3 spans 15 amino acids. The germline CDR1 and CDR2 sequences are SGHRS and YFSETQ. The CDR3 DNA reads TGCGCCAGCAGCTTGGGAGGGGGCATATCCAATGAGCAGTTCTTC. It encodes CASSLGGGISNEQFF.

The chain combines TRBV6-5 with TRBJ1-2, with 7 nucleotides matching TRBD1. The CDR3 extends over 14 amino acids. With 7 bases clipped from V and 7 bases from J, the junction kept 12 bases outside the gene matches. CDR1 is MNHEY, CDR2 SVGAGI, per germline. CDR3 DNA sequence: TGTGCCAGCACCCGGGACAGCGGTAGAATTGGCTACACCTTC. Translated, it gives CASTRDSGRIGYTF.

The V call is TRBV5-1, the J call TRBJ1-3; D might be TRBD1 (5 bases). CDR1 and CDR2 from the germline V gene are SGHRS and YFSETQ. This CDR3 comprises 17 residues. V shed 0 bases and J shed 1 base, with 14 bases lying between them. This CDR3 reads CASSLVIPGLSGNTIYF. CDR3 DNA: TGCGCCAGCAGCTTGGTAATACCAGGGTTGTCTGGAAACACCATATATTTT.

The chain links TRBV7-9 to TRBJ2-5; D gene ambiguous. Germline CDR1 is SEHNR and CDR2 is FQNEAQ (reference sequence). V was trimmed by 6 bases and J by 2 bases, leaving 7 bases between them. This CDR3 contains 12 residues. The CDR3 DNA reads as TGTGCCAGCAGTATGACACAAGAGACCCAGTACTTC. As protein: CASSMTQETQYF.

The V call is TRBV3-1 (or the pseudogene TRBV3-2), the J call TRBJ2-7; possibly TRBD2 for D (6 bases). The CDR3 loop spans 14 amino acids. Trimming took off 0 bases at V and 6 bases at J, with 12 bases between the two ends. Germline values: CDR1 LGHDT, CDR2 YNNKEL (reference sequence). CDR3 in amino acids: CASSQDPLASEQYF. For the CDR3, the DNA is TGTGCCAGCAGCCAAGATCCCCTAGCGAGCGAGCAGTACTTC.

The chain recombines TRBV7-8 with TRBJ2-7; 9 bases map to TRBD2. CDR1 is SGHVS and CDR2 is FQNEAQ in the germline V gene. After removal of 0 bases from V and 5 bases from J, the junction contained 2 bases not matched to a gene. This CDR3 spans 14 amino acids. CDR3 sequence reads: CASSLALAGNEQYF. The CDR3 DNA is TGTGCCAGCAGCTTAGCGCTAGCGGGAAACGAGCAGTACTTC.

This sequence joins TRBV5-4 and TRBJ2-5, with 12 bases matching TRBD2. Losses at the gene ends were 4 bases for V and 4 bases for J; bases not matched to a gene: 5. The CDR3 spans 15 residues. The germline V gene has CDR1 SGHNT and CDR2 YYREEE (reference sequence). CDR3 nucleotides: TGTGCCAGCAGCCAAGTGACTAGCGGGAGAGAGACCCAGTACTTC. It is translated as CASSQVTSGRETQYF.

The chain links TRBV28 to TRBJ1-3, with unresolved D. V lost 2 bases and J 3 bases, leaving 11 bases between the germline ends. This CDR3 is built from 15 residues. Germline V gene data show CDR1 as MDHEN and CDR2 as SYDVKM. CDR3 sequence (DNA): TGTGCCAGCAGTTTAAAGAGCTATTATGGAAACACCATATATTTT. Translation gives CASSLKSYYGNTIYF.